This is a list of T cell receptor beta chains from one sample in a study of OX40 agonist ivuxolimab in advanced cancers. This table comes from immunoSEQ multiplex PCR, and its TCRdb copy is limited to in-frame clones, with some not included. This repertoire shows 20,000 to 30,000 clones, roughly 90% found once; its top ten account for about 49%. This sample comprised CD4+ or CD8+ T cells sorted from blood, obtained in a trial of the OX40 agonist ivuxolimab. The receptor set was obtained from an adult with an advanced solid tumor such as melanoma, head and neck, liver or kidney cancer. The CDR3 runs from the conserved cysteine through the conserved F or W. D genes are given only for firm matches. Size values are once, few and many counts, or a class for expanded clones, and some rows have none.

J gene | D gene | clone size | V gene | CDR3 protein | CDR3 DNA
TRBJ1-1 | - | - | TRBV27 | CASTPWGGGSAEAFF | TGTGCCAGTACCCCCTGGGGAGGAGGATCCGCGGAAGCTTTCTTT
TRBJ1-1 | - | few | TRBV30 | CAWTNLNTEAFF | TGTGCCTGGACGAATCTGAACACTGAAGCTTTCTTT
TRBJ2-7 | TRBD2 | - | TRBV7-3 | CASSLAGGAYEQYF | TGTGCCAGCAGCCTTGCCGGGGGGGCCTACGAGCAGTACTTC
TRBJ1-1 | - | - | TRBV4-3 | CASSQYRNTEAFF | TGCGCCAGCAGCCAATACAGGAACACTGAAGCTTTCTTT
TRBJ2-3 | TRBD2 | - | TRBV30 | CAWAGGADTQYF | TGTGCCTGGGCCGGGGGGGCAGATACGCAGTATTTT
TRBJ1-6 | - | few | TRBV11-2 | CASSFWGSPLHF | TGTGCCAGCAGCTTTTGGGGTTCACCCCTCCACTTT
TRBJ1-2 | - | - | TRBV6-6 | CASSSRTYGYTF | TGTGCCAGCAGCTCGAGAACCTATGGCTACACCTTC
TRBJ2-7 | TRBD1 | - | TRBV7-9 | CASTSGGPEQYF | TGTGCCAGCACCTCAGGGGGACCCGAGCAGTACTTC
TRBJ1-4 | TRBD1 | - | TRBV6-5 | CASSQGAANEKLFF | TGTGCCAGCAGCCAGGGGGCCGCTAATGAAAAACTGTTTTTT
TRBJ2-6 | TRBD1 | few | TRBV6-1 | CASSEYGGTASYSGANVLTF | TGTGCCAGCAGTGAATATGGTGGGACAGCATCCTACTCTGGGGCCAACGTCCTGACTTTC
TRBJ2-7 | TRBD2 | - | TRBV27 | CASSSNLFLTSGGSEQYF | TGTGCCAGCAGTTCCAACTTATTCCTGACTAGCGGGGGTAGCGAGCAGTACTTC
TRBJ2-3 | - | - | TRBV5-1 | CASSFERTTDTQYF | TGCGCCAGCAGCTTCGAACGGACTACAGATACGCAGTATTTT
TRBJ2-3 | TRBD1 | - | TRBV5-1 | CASGGQPTDTQYF | TGCGCCAGCGGGGGACAGCCCACAGATACGCAGTATTTT
TRBJ1-5 | - | once | TRBV7-9 | CASTYDYQPQHF | TGTGCCAGCACGTACGATTATCAGCCCCAGCATTTT